These 9 T cell receptor beta chains share one sample of origin, sequenced in a study of blood T cell repertoires in COVID-19. Clones were sequenced by immunoSEQ multiplex PCR, and TCRdb holds only the in-frame ones, with some missing. Of roughly 230,000 clones in the sample, around 81% were seen once. Sequences were obtained from PBMCs or T cells enriched from blood (not recorded which). The receptors originated from a man aged 50-59 years who had recovered from COVID-19.

The chain couples TRBV5-1 to TRBJ1-6, with TRBD1 identical over 8 bases. The V segment lost 0 bases and the J segment 9 bases; nucleotides outside the gene matches: 5. This CDR3 comprises 15 residues. Per the germline V gene, CDR1 is SGHRS and CDR2 is YFSETQ. The CDR3 protein is CASSLGQGRGSPLHF. The CDR3 nucleotides read TGCGCCAGCAGCTTGGGACAGGGGAGGGGTTCACCCCTCCACTTT.

The chain employs TRBV7-9 and TRBJ1-2, with D unresolved. Trimming took 5 bases from V and 5 from J, leaving 27 bases between them. The V gene's germline CDR1 is SEHNR and CDR2 FQNEAQ (reference sequence). This CDR3 is 18 amino acids long. This CDR3 is CASSPPGLGTGGHYGYTF. Here the CDR3 DNA reads TGTGCCAGCAGCCCCCCCGGTCTCGGAACGGGTGGCCATTATGGCTACACCTTC.

This clone was counted between two and nine times. The rearrangement links TRBV5-1 to TRBJ2-5; 10 bases align to TRBD2. V shed 4 bases and J 4 bases; nucleotides not matched to a gene: 7. The germline V gene has CDR1 SGHRS and CDR2 YFSETQ. The length of the CDR3 is 15 residues. The CDR3 sequence is CASSPGIAGGETQYF. The CDR3 DNA reads TGCGCCAGCAGCCCCGGGATAGCGGGAGGAGAGACCCAGTACTTC.

CDR3 nucleotide sequence: TGTGCCAGCAGGCCAACAGGGATAGAGACCCAGTACTTC. Protein sequence: CASRPTGIETQYF. The chain uses TRBV2 and TRBJ2-5; tentatively, D is TRBD1 (6 bases). The CDR3 extends over 13 amino acids. Germline assignment: CDR1 SNHLY and CDR2 FYNNEI. Trimming removed 6 bases at V and 4 bases at J, with 12 bases between.

This sequence joins TRBV19 and TRBJ1-4, with D possibly TRBD1 on 5 matching bases. V was cut by 6 bases and J by 5 bases, with 16 bases left in between. CDR3 length: 15 residues. Germline CDR1 and CDR2: LNHDA and SQIVND (reference sequence). CDR3 nucleotide sequence: TGTGCCAGTAGACACCCGGGGGTGGCGAATGAAAAACTGTTTTTT. As protein: CASRHPGVANEKLFF.

V usage is TRBV10-3 and J usage is TRBJ2-7, with D uncertain. CDR3 length equals 17 residues. Germline values: CDR1 ENHRY, CDR2 SYGVKD. The V end was cut by 2 bases, the J end by 2 bases, with 19 bases between. The CDR3 nucleotides read TGTGCCATCAGTGAGCCCAGCAGAGGAAAAGCTCCCTACGAGCAGTACTTC. It yields the protein CAISEPSRGKAPYEQYF.

This clone has ten or more counts. The V gene is TRBV10-3, the J gene TRBJ1-2; weak D call: TRBD1 (6 bases). Germline loops: CDR1 ENHRY, CDR2 SYGVKD. V was clipped by 3 bases and J by 4 bases, with 12 bases between them. This CDR3 contains 14 residues. This chain's CDR3 is CAISDGTQAYGYTF. Here the CDR3 DNA reads TGTGCCATCAGTGATGGGACACAGGCCTATGGCTACACCTTC.

This clone was found once. The rearrangement uses TRBV6-4 and TRBJ1-4, with no clear D. V was trimmed by 3 bases and J by 11 bases, leaving 16 bases between them. CDR1 is MRHNA, CDR2 SNTAGT, per germline. The CDR3 extends over 14 amino acids. CDR3 amino acids: CASSEEDGLGKLFF. CDR3 bases: TGTGCCAGCAGTGAGGAGGACGGACTAGGGAAACTGTTTTTT.

This clone was seen once. The chain combines TRBV10-2 with TRBJ1-4; 7 nucleotides match TRBD1. Germline V gives CDR1 WSHSY, CDR2 SAAADI. J lost 4 bases, V lost 7 bases, and 9 bases had no gene match. The CDR3 totals 15 residues. CDR3 DNA: TGCGCCAGCAAAGGGGCGACAGGGCGTAATGAAAAACTGTTTTTT. Amino acids: CASKGATGRNEKLFF.